The rows below give T cell receptor beta chains drawn from one sample of a study of siplizumab effects on memory and regulatory T cells. Clones were read by immunoSEQ multiplex PCR, and TCRdb kept only the in-frame ones, dropping some. This sample has more than 85,000 clones; 80% to 95% occur once, and the top ten carry 2.6%. The sequenced sample consisted of CD4+ T cells sorted from blood. Source of these receptors: a human donor in good health. Some clones in this sample may be carry-over from other donors' samples. Both conserved end residues are part of each CDR3. D genes are given only for firm matches. Clone size is stated in some rows and not others, as once, few, many or a class when expanded.

CDR3nt,CDR3aa,d_gene,j_gene,abundance,v_gene
TGTGCCAGCAGTTACGTCCAGGGGCCAAGCTACGAGCAGTACTTC,CASSYVQGPSYEQYF,-,TRBJ2-7,-,TRBV6-5
TGTGCCAGCAGCCAAGATCTGGCTGTCTCCTACGAGCAGTACTTC,CASSQDLAVSYEQYF,-,TRBJ2-7,-,TRBV4-2
TGTGCCAGCAGAAACTCTGGGGCCAACGTCCTGACTTTC,CASRNSGANVLTF,-,TRBJ2-6,-,TRBV7-8
TGTGCCAGCTCACCAAGCAGTACGCAGAAGCAGTTCTTC,CASSPSSTQKQFF,-,TRBJ2-1,-,TRBV18
TGTGCCAGCAGCCAAGTTGCCAGGGGGGATGAAAAACTGTTTTTT,CASSQVARGDEKLFF,TRBD1,TRBJ1-4,-,TRBV14
TGTGCCACCCGAATCGACCGGCAGGGGTCCTACAATGAGCAGTTCTTC,CATRIDRQGSYNEQFF,-,TRBJ2-1,-,TRBV15
TGTGCCAGCTCACCCGGGCGGGGCAGGACTGAAGCTTTCTTT,CASSPGRGRTEAFF,-,TRBJ1-1,-,TRBV18
TGTGCCAGCAGCTTAGAAGCAGCGGGAGGCCGGCGCTCCTACGAGCAGTACTTC,CASSLEAAGGRRSYEQYF,TRBD2,TRBJ2-7,-,TRBV11-3
TGTGCCAGCAGTGTGGGGTGGAACACTGAAGCTTTCTTT,CASSVGWNTEAFF,-,TRBJ1-1,few,TRBV2
TGTGCCAGCACGTTAAATGGACTAGCGGCCCAAGAGACCCAGTACTTC,CASTLNGLAAQETQYF,TRBD2,TRBJ2-5,-,TRBV2
TGTGCCAGCAGCAACCAGGGTTACACTGAAGCTTTCTTT,CASSNQGYTEAFF,-,TRBJ1-1,-,TRBV7-9
TGTGCCAGCAGTTACTCAGTGACAGGCCCCCAGCCCCAGCATTTT,CASSYSVTGPQPQHF,-,TRBJ1-5,-,TRBV6-6
TGTGCCAGCAGTCGATATCGGCCGCTCTACGAGCAGTACTTC,CASSRYRPLYEQYF,-,TRBJ2-7,-,TRBV28
TGTGCCAGCAGCCTAAGGGCATCAGGCTCTGGAAACACCATATATTTT,CASSLRASGSGNTIYF,-,TRBJ1-3,once,TRBV11-2
TGTGCCAGCAGTTATTCTAGAACAGGGGCGATCTATGGCTACACCTTC,CASSYSRTGAIYGYTF,TRBD1,TRBJ1-2,-,TRBV27
TGCGCCAGCAGCTTGGCCATGGGGGGCGCATCAGATACGCAGTATTTT,CASSLAMGGASDTQYF,-,TRBJ2-3,once,TRBV5-1
TGTGCCAGCAGCGCCCAGGGGGTCGGGGAGCTGTTTTTT,CASSAQGVGELFF,TRBD1,TRBJ2-2,-,TRBV9
TGTGCCAGCAGCTTAGCCAGATTGGCCTACAATGAGCAGTTCTTC,CASSLARLAYNEQFF,-,TRBJ2-1,-,TRBV7-2
TGTGCCAGCAGTGAATACGAGACAGGGGTCAATCAGCCCCAGCATTTT,CASSEYETGVNQPQHF,TRBD1,TRBJ1-5,-,TRBV2
TGTGCCAGCAGTTTAGTGACAAAAAACACCATATATTTT,CASSLVTKNTIYF,-,TRBJ1-3,-,TRBV28
TGTGCCAGCAGCCCCCTGCCAGGCCCCTACGAGCAGTACTTC,CASSPLPGPYEQYF,-,TRBJ2-7,-,TRBV6-1
TGTGCCAGTAGTATGGATCCTACGATCTCCTACGAGCAGTACTTC,CASSMDPTISYEQYF,-,TRBJ2-7,-,TRBV19
TGTGCCAGTAGGTCAGACCCCCTGAACACTGAAGCTTTCTTT,CASRSDPLNTEAFF,-,TRBJ1-1,-,TRBV19
TGTGCCAGCAGTTACTCGTTGGGCCCGACAGCCTATGGCTACACCTTC,CASSYSLGPTAYGYTF,-,TRBJ1-2,-,TRBV6-5
TGTGCCAGCAGCCTCAATTCCCCCGGGACTAGCACAGATACGCAGTATTTT,CASSLNSPGTSTDTQYF,-,TRBJ2-3,once,TRBV7-2
TGTGCCAGCTCATCCTCCAGGCTAGCAGGGAATGAGCAGTTCTTC,CASSSSRLAGNEQFF,-,TRBJ2-1,-,TRBV18
TGTGCCAGCAGCCAAGGCGAGGGTGGCTACGAGCAGTACTTC,CASSQGEGGYEQYF,-,TRBJ2-7,-,TRBV14
TGTGCCTGGAGTAGGGGGGGCCACCGCCACTTC,CAWSRGGHRHF,-,TRBJ2-4,few,TRBV30
TGTGCCAGCAGTTACCAACCCGGGACAGGGGATGGCTACACCTTC,CASSYQPGTGDGYTF,TRBD1,TRBJ1-2,-,TRBV6-6
TGTGCCAGCAGCCCTAGACGCCTAGCGAGTAATGAGCAGTTCTTC,CASSPRRLASNEQFF,-,TRBJ2-1,-,TRBV5-6
TGTGCCAGCAGGCGAACGAGGGGGAACCAAGAGACCCAGTACTTC,CASRRTRGNQETQYF,-,TRBJ2-5,-,TRBV7-8
TGCGCCAGCAGCAAGGGCAACCCAGAGGAGACCCAGTACTTC,CASSKGNPEETQYF,-,TRBJ2-5,-,TRBV4-1
TGTGCCAGCACCCCCCGGCAGGGACAGGGACCCTACGAGCAGTACTTC,CASTPRQGQGPYEQYF,TRBD1,TRBJ2-7,-,TRBV28
TGTGCCAGTAATTCACCGGGACAGGGGGAGATGGAGACCCAGTACTTC,CASNSPGQGEMETQYF,TRBD1,TRBJ2-5,-,TRBV19
TGTGCCAGCAGTTTAGGGAATGTACTATCTGGAAACACCATATATTTT,CASSLGNVLSGNTIYF,-,TRBJ1-3,-,TRBV28
TGTGCCAGCAGTGAAGGTCAGGCACTTTCTGGGGCCAACGTCCTGACTTTC,CASSEGQALSGANVLTF,-,TRBJ2-6,once,TRBV6-1
TGTGCCAGTAGTAGTCAAGGACTAGCGGGCTACCAAGAGACCCAGTACTTC,CASSSQGLAGYQETQYF,TRBD2,TRBJ2-5,-,TRBV19
TGCGCCAGCAGCAGGGAGACAGGGGCGAGGACAGATACGCAGTATTTT,CASSRETGARTDTQYF,TRBD1,TRBJ2-3,-,TRBV5-1
TGTGCCAGCAGCAGGACAGGGGCTTATACTAGCACAGATACGCAGTATTTT,CASSRTGAYTSTDTQYF,TRBD1,TRBJ2-3,-,TRBV7-8
TGCGCCAGCAGCCAAGATCGGGGGACGCGGGGGGACACCGGGGAGCTGTTTTTT,CASSQDRGTRGDTGELFF,TRBD2,TRBJ2-2,-,TRBV4-1
TGTGCCAGCTCACCACCGATGGCACAGCGCAATGAGCAGTTCTTC,CASSPPMAQRNEQFF,-,TRBJ2-1,-,TRBV18
TGTGCCAGCAGCTTAGGGGTAGTGAGAAAATATGGCTACACCTTC,CASSLGVVRKYGYTF,-,TRBJ1-2,-,TRBV11-2
TGTGCCAGCAGCTTAGGGGTCCTAGCGGGAGAGGCAGATACGCAGTATTTT,CASSLGVLAGEADTQYF,TRBD2,TRBJ2-3,once,TRBV11-2
TGTGCTAGTGGTTTGAGTATAGGTTCTACGGGAGAGACCTACAATGAGCAGTTCTTC,CASGLSIGSTGETYNEQFF,-,TRBJ2-1,-,TRBV12-5
TGCAGCGTTCAATCCCAGGGGAGTTACACTGAAGCTTTCTTT,CSVQSQGSYTEAFF,-,TRBJ1-1,-,TRBV29-1
TGTGCCAGCAGTGAAGGTCCCGGGAGGGGGAATGAGCAGTTCTTC,CASSEGPGRGNEQFF,TRBD2,TRBJ2-1,-,TRBV2
TGTGCCAGCAGCAATACAGATACGCAGTATTTT,CASSNTDTQYF,-,TRBJ2-3,-,TRBV11-2